These 20 T cell receptor beta chains came from one sample sequenced in a study of blood T cell repertoires in COVID-19. Sequenced by immunoSEQ multiplex PCR; TCRdb stores in-frame clones only, minus some. Counted here are more than 250,000 clones, roughly 90% occurring once; the ten biggest clones make up about 18%. Input material: PBMCs or T cells enriched from blood (not recorded which). These receptors were obtained from a woman aged 25 to 45 who had recovered from COVID-19.

This chain links TRBV6-2 or TRBV6-3 with TRBJ2-7, with 7 bases fitting TRBD2. J lost 2 bases, V lost 1 base, and 2 bases had no gene match. The CDR3 runs 14 residues. Germline assignment: CDR1 MNHEY and CDR2 SVGEGT. The CDR3 protein is CASSYLAGTYEQYF. CDR3 nucleotides: TGTGCCAGCAGTTACTTAGCGGGTACCTACGAGCAGTACTTC.

The chain recombines TRBV12-3 or TRBV12-4 with TRBJ2-7; D call uncertain. This CDR3 has 13 residues. The V and J ends lost 2 bases and 6 bases respectively, with 11 bases between them. DNA for the CDR3: TGTGCCAGCAGTTTATCGTCCGAGGTCGAGCAGTACTTC. Its translation: CASSLSSEVEQYF.

This chain links TRBV5-1 with TRBJ2-1; D gene uncertain. V lost 0 bases and J lost 2, with 12 bases in between. CDR1 and CDR2 (germline): SGHRS, YFSETQ. CDR3 length equals 16 residues. The DNA for the CDR3 is TGCGCCAGCAGCTTGGCTGGCGGCCAGACCTACAATGAGCAGTTCTTC. This translates into CASSLAGGQTYNEQFF. The complete variable domain, with remaining parts taken from reference TRBV5-1 and TRBJ2-1, reads KAGVTQTPRYLIKTRGQQVTLSCSPISGHRSVSWYQQTPGQGLQFLFEYFSETQRNKGNFPGRFSGRQFSNSRSEMNVSTLELGDSALYLCASSLAGGQTYNEQFFGPGTRLTVL.

This chain joins TRBV15 and TRBJ1-3; D is ambiguous. Per germline, CDR1 LNHNV and CDR2 YYDKDF (reference sequence). V was cut by 0 bases and J by 4 bases, with 10 bases left in between. The CDR3 length is 15 residues. DNA of the CDR3: TGTGCCACCAGCAGAGATCCCGGTGAGGGAAACACCATATATTTT. Translation gives CATSRDPGEGNTIYF.

The rearrangement joins TRBV28 to TRBJ2-7, with TRBD2 as a possible D gene (5 bases). This CDR3 region has 13 residues. Germline values: CDR1 MDHEN, CDR2 SYDVKM. The V gene lost 7 bases and the J gene lost 4 bases, with 14 bases spanning the gap. CDR3 sequence (DNA): TGTGCCAGCAAAATCGGGAATCTATACGAGCAGTACTTC. It specifies CASKIGNLYEQYF. The variable domain in full, with the rest retrieved from reference TRBV28 and TRBJ2-7, is DVKVTQSSRYLVKRTGEKVFLECVQDMDHENMFWYRQDPGLGLRLIYFSYDVKMKEKGDIPEGYSVSREKKERFSLILESASTNQTSMYLCASKIGNLYEQYFGPGTRLTVT.

This chain joins TRBV5-1 and TRBJ2-7; 11 nucleotides line up with TRBD1. CDR3 size: 16 residues. Germline V gene data show CDR1 as SGHRS and CDR2 as YFSETQ. J lost 3 bases, V lost 4 bases, and 9 bases had no gene match. The DNA of the CDR3 is TGCGCCAGCAGCGTCAACCCCGGGACAGGGGGCTACGAGCAGTACTTC. As protein: CASSVNPGTGGYEQYF. Complete variable domain (other parts from reference TRBV5-1 and TRBJ2-7): KAGVTQTPRYLIKTRGQQVTLSCSPISGHRSVSWYQQTPGQGLQFLFEYFSETQRNKGNFPGRFSGRQFSNSRSEMNVSTLELGDSALYLCASSVNPGTGGYEQYFGPGTRLTVT.

This rearrangement joins TRBV7-8 to TRBJ2-1, with D possibly TRBD2 on 6 matching bases. The germline V gene encodes CDR1 SGHVS and CDR2 FQNEAQ. Between the trimmed V and J ends, which lost 3 bases and 7 bases, there was a span of 10 bases. This CDR3 is built from 13 residues. The CDR3 DNA reads as TGTGCCAGCAGCTTCCGGGGGAGTAATGAGCAGTTCTTC. As protein: CASSFRGSNEQFF.

The V call is TRBV21-1, the J call TRBJ2-7; TRBD2, the table's D call, was not compared with the DNA. TRBV21-1 is classified as a pseudogene. This CDR3 has 14 amino acids. The CDR3 here is CASSLGRTKYEQYF. CDR3 bases: TGTGCCAGCAGCCTGGGGCGGACTAAATACGAGCAGTACTTC.

The rearrangement joins TRBV11-3 to TRBJ2-3; 7 positions match TRBD2. Germline CDR1 SGHNT, CDR2 YENEEA. After removal of 7 bases from V and 3 bases from J, the junction contained 13 bases not matched to a gene. CDR3 length: 16 amino acids. This CDR3 is CASKQVLGGGTDTQYF. The CDR3 nucleotides are TGTGCCAGCAAGCAGGTCCTTGGGGGGGGTACAGATACGCAGTATTTT.

This clone has only one observation. The same CDR3 can be traced to other DNA sequences in this sample. V is TRBV12-3 or TRBV12-4 and J is TRBJ1-2; D unresolved. V was trimmed by 4 bases and J by 8 bases, leaving 11 bases between them. The CDR3 extends over 12 amino acids. The CDR3 spells CASSSGLGGYTF. The CDR3 DNA is TGTGCCAGCAGTTCCGGACTGGGGGGCTACACCTTC.

The chain couples TRBV4-3 to TRBJ2-7; 8 bases are a match to TRBD2. The V gene's germline CDR1 is LGHNA and CDR2 YSLEER. V was pared by 0 bases and J by 4 bases, with 8 bases of the junction left unmatched. The CDR3 has 16 residues. The CDR3 loop is CASSQDPGLGFYEQYF. As DNA, the CDR3 is TGCGCCAGCAGCCAAGATCCGGGACTAGGTTTTTACGAGCAGTACTTC.

This clone has a single count. This chain uses TRBV3-1 (or the pseudogene TRBV3-2) with TRBJ1-2, with D possibly TRBD1 on 6 matching bases. Germline V gives CDR1 LGHDT, CDR2 YNNKEL (reference sequence). V was trimmed by 1 base and J by 3 bases, leaving 15 bases between them. This CDR3 has 16 residues. The CDR3 nucleotides are TGTGCCAGCAGCCAAGGAGCCCGCCCAGGGGACTATGGCTACACCTTC. As protein: CASSQGARPGDYGYTF.

This rearrangement joins TRBV7-9 to TRBJ1-5; D remains ambiguous. Trimming removed 5 bases from V and 0 bases from J, with 8 bases in between. This CDR3 contains 14 residues. CDR1 SEHNR and CDR2 FQNEAQ come from the germline V gene (reference sequence). CDR3 protein: CASSREGSNQPQHF. CDR3 DNA sequence: TGTGCCAGCAGCCGGGAGGGTAGCAATCAGCCCCAGCATTTT.

This clone was counted a single time. The V gene is TRBV28, the J gene TRBJ2-1; 7 positions agree with TRBD2. Germline values: CDR1 MDHEN, CDR2 SYDVKM. This CDR3 region has 14 residues. With V trimmed by 7 bases and J by 1 base, 4 bases remained unmatched. CDR3 coding DNA: TGTGCCAGCAATCCTAGCGGTTCCTACAATGAGCAGTTCTTC. It is translated as CASNPSGSYNEQFF.

The chain carries TRBV7-2 and TRBJ1-2; 10 nucleotides agree with TRBD1. The junction had 4 bases not matched to a gene; V was cut back by 0 bases and J by 6 bases. Germline CDR1 and CDR2: SGHTA and FQGNSA. The CDR3 is 15 residues long. CDR3 in DNA: TGTGCCAGCAGCTTAGCTTCGGGGACAGGGGATGGCTACACCTTC. Its translation is CASSLASGTGDGYTF. The full variable domain, rest sourced from reference TRBV7-2 and TRBJ1-2, is GAGVSQSPSNKVTEKGKDVELRCDPISGHTALYWYRQSLGQGLEFLIYFQGNSAPDKSGLPSDRFSAERTGGSVSTLTIQRTQQEDSAVYLCASSLASGTGDGYTFGSGTRLTVV.

V usage is TRBV19 and J usage is TRBJ2-2; unclear D gene. This CDR3 has 14 residues. Germline assignment: CDR1 LNHDA and CDR2 SQIVND (reference sequence). Trimming pared 2 bases from V and 4 bases from J, leaving 8 bases between. The DNA for the CDR3 is TGTGCCAGTAGTATACTGGAGTTCACCGGGGAGCTGTTTTTT. Translating it yields CASSILEFTGELFF.

V gene TRBV19 combines with J gene TRBJ1-1, with 8 bases fitting TRBD1. Germline V gene lookup returns CDR1 LNHDA and CDR2 SQIVND (reference sequence). This CDR3 is 14 amino acids long. J was trimmed by 2 bases and V by 5 bases; bases with no gene match: 4. The DNA of the CDR3 is TGTGCCAGTAGTTTTGGACAGGGCAACACTGAAGCTTTCTTT. This translates into CASSFGQGNTEAFF. The variable domain in full, completed from reference TRBV19 and TRBJ1-1, reads DGGITQSPKYLFRKEGQNVTLSCEQNLNHDAMYWYRQDPGQGLRLIYYSQIVNDFQKGDIAEGYSVSREKKESFPLTVTSAQKNPTAFYLCASSFGQGNTEAFFGQGTRLTVV.

In DNA form, the CDR3 reads TGCGCCAGCAGCTTGGCACAGCCGTCCTACGAGCAGTACTTC. It is translated as CASSLAQPSYEQYF. The chain uses TRBV5-1 and TRBJ2-7; no clear D. The V end lost 0 bases, the J end lost 1 base, and 8 bases lay between the germline ends. Germline loops: CDR1 SGHRS, CDR2 YFSETQ. The CDR3 is 14 residues long.

The V call is TRBV15, the J call TRBJ2-3, with D possibly being TRBD2 (6 bases). In germline, CDR1 is LNHNV, CDR2 YYDKDF (reference sequence). This CDR3 spans 18 amino acids. The ends were cut back, 0 bases at V and 2 bases at J, with 18 bases in the middle. The CDR3 reads CATSRDLSFGRNTDTQYF. The CDR3 DNA follows: TGTGCCACCAGCAGAGATCTGTCTTTTGGGAGGAACACAGATACGCAGTATTTT. The full variable domain, its missing parts supplied by reference TRBV15 and TRBJ2-3, is DAMVIQNPRYQVTQFGKPVTLSCSQTLNHNVMYWYQQKSSQAPKLLFHYYDKDFNNEADTPDNFQSRRPNTSFCFLDIRSPGLGDTAMYLCATSRDLSFGRNTDTQYFGPGTRLTVL.

The chain carries TRBV3-1 (or the pseudogene TRBV3-2) and TRBJ2-3, with D perhaps matching TRBD2 (6 bases). With 4 bases removed from V and 5 bases from J, the gap between germline ends came to 16 bases. Germline V gives CDR1 LGHDT, CDR2 YNNKEL (reference sequence). This CDR3 comprises 15 residues. The CDR3 nucleotides are TGTGCCAGCAGCCGCGTGGTCGGGGGAGGAGATACGCAGTATTTT. This translates into CASSRVVGGGDTQYF.